These T cell receptor beta chains were read from a single sample in a study of blood T cell repertoires in COVID-19. The protocol was immunoSEQ multiplex PCR, while the TCRdb copy is restricted to in-frame clones and leaves out a portion. Of some 300,000 clones listed, under 90% are singletons. Sequencing was carried out using PBMCs or T cells enriched from blood (not recorded which). The receptors here all came from a woman aged 50 to 60 who had been exposed to COVID-19. The CDR3 runs from the conserved cysteine through the conserved F or W. A D gene is named only where the DNA matches it firmly. Some rows mark clone size as missing; the rest say once, few, many or name a class of expanded clone.

d_call | j_call | clone_size | v_call | cdr3_nt | cdr3_aa
TRBD1 | TRBJ1-4 | NA | TRBV28 | TGTGCCAGCAGTTTTTGGGGACAGGGGGCAACTAATGAAAAACTGTTTTTT | CASSFWGQGATNEKLFF
TRBD1 | TRBJ2-5 | NA | TRBV7-6 | TGTGCCAGCAGCTTAGAAGACAGGGGGCTTTGGGAGACCCAGTACTTC | CASSLEDRGLWETQYF
TRBD2 | TRBJ2-3 | NA | TRBV9 | TGTGCCAGCAGCGTAGCGGCGGGGGGCGCCTTTCTGGATACGCAGTATTTT | CASSVAAGGAFLDTQYF
NA | TRBJ2-2 | NA | TRBV19 | TGTGCCAGTATTGGGGGGGCCCGAACCGGGGAGCTGTTTTTT | CASIGGARTGELFF
TRBD1 | TRBJ1-6 | NA | TRBV2 | TGTGCCAGCAGTGAATCCAGGGGGTTAAGCTCCTATAATTCACCCCTCCACTTT | CASSESRGLSSYNSPLHF
TRBD1 | TRBJ1-5 | once | TRBV28 | TGTGCCACCCAGGACAGGGCTTATTATTCCGGCAATCAGCCCCAGCATTTT | CATQDRAYYSGNQPQHF
TRBD1 | TRBJ1-3 | few | TRBV11-2 | TGTGCCAGCAGCTCCTGGACAGGGTATGGAAACACCATATATTTT | CASSSWTGYGNTIYF
NA | TRBJ1-2 | NA | TRBV5-1 | TGCGCCAGCAGCTTGGGTATGGGACATTCCTACTATGGCTACACCTTC | CASSLGMGHSYYGYTF
NA | TRBJ1-1 | NA | TRBV5-6 | TGTGCCAGCAGCGACCCGCGTCGGGAAAGGGCTGAAGCTTTCTTT | CASSDPRRERAEAFF
TRBD1 | TRBJ2-7 | NA | TRBV19 | TGTGCCAGTAGTATAGGTGGGACAGTCTACGAGCAGTACTTC | CASSIGGTVYEQYF
NA | TRBJ1-6 | NA | TRBV9 | TGTGCCAGCAAACAGGGCAGCTCCTATAATTCACCCCTCCACTTT | CASKQGSSYNSPLHF
TRBD1 | TRBJ2-2 | few | TRBV2 | TGTGCCAGCAGACCCGGGACAGTGAACACCGGGGAGCTGTTTTTT | CASRPGTVNTGELFF
TRBD1 | TRBJ2-7 | NA | TRBV7-2 | TGTGCCAGCAGCCCTTCCGGGACAGGGGACGAGCAGTACTTC | CASSPSGTGDEQYF
NA | TRBJ2-4 | NA | TRBV30 | TGTGCCTGGAGTCCCCCTCCACAGGGACGGATTCAGTACTTC | CAWSPPPQGRIQYF
NA | TRBJ2-6 | once | TRBV4-1 | TGCGCCAGCAGCCAAGGAAGTGGCGGATCTGGGGCCAACGTCCTGACTTTC | CASSQGSGGSGANVLTF
NA | TRBJ1-4 | NA | TRBV19 | TGTGCCAGCGCGGGCGGAAGGGTTGAAAAACTGTTTTTT | CASAGGRVEKLFF
NA | TRBJ2-1 | NA | TRBV6-5 | TGTGCCAGCAGTTACTCGACTGATCGGGTTTTCAATGAGCAGTTCTTC | CASSYSTDRVFNEQFF
NA | TRBJ2-2 | NA | TRBV28 | TGTGCCAGCAGTTCGACGGGATTAACCGGGGAGCTGTTTTTT | CASSSTGLTGELFF
NA | TRBJ1-1 | NA | TRBV28 | TGTGCCAGCAGCCCCTCCCAGGGGACCTATGAAGCTTTCTTT | CASSPSQGTYEAFF
TRBD2 | TRBJ2-3 | NA | TRBV19 | TGTGCCAGTAGTTTGAGGGCGGGGGGGCCAGATACGCAGTATTTT | CASSLRAGGPDTQYF
NA | TRBJ2-5 | NA | TRBV9 | TGTGCCAGCAACCCAGGGAGGGGGCAAGAGACCCAGTACTTC | CASNPGRGQETQYF
TRBD2 | TRBJ2-5 | NA | TRBV9 | TGTGCCAGCAGCTCAAGGACGGGACTAGCGGCCCAAGAGACCCAGTACTTC | CASSSRTGLAAQETQYF
NA | TRBJ1-1 | NA | TRBV20-1 | TGCAGTGCGTCAATGAACACTGAAGCTTTCTTT | CSASMNTEAFF
NA | TRBJ1-4 | NA | TRBV7-2 | TGTGCCAGCAGCCAGCGTGGAGCGGAAAAACTGTTTTTT | CASSQRGAEKLFF
NA | TRBJ1-1 | NA | TRBV29-1 | TGCAGCGCGAAGGGACACCTGAACACTGAAGCTTTCTTT | CSAKGHLNTEAFF
NA | TRBJ2-3 | NA | TRBV6-5 | TGTGCCAGCAGTTACCGGGCACCGACAGCCAAGGATACGCAGTATTTT | CASSYRAPTAKDTQYF
TRBD1 | TRBJ2-5 | NA | TRBV5-4 | TGTGCCAGCAGCCCCCGGGACAGGGGTGAAGAGACCCAGTACTTC | CASSPRDRGEETQYF
TRBD2 | TRBJ2-1 | once | TRBV27 | TGTGCCAGCAGTTTAGGGACTAGCGGGGGCAATGAGCAGTTCTTC | CASSLGTSGGNEQFF
TRBD2 | TRBJ2-5 | many | TRBV5-4 | TGTGCCAGCAGCTCCAGGACTAGCGGGGGGCCGACCAAAGAGACCCAGTACTTC | CASSSRTSGGPTKETQYF
TRBD2 | TRBJ2-7 | NA | TRBV6-1 | TGTGCCAGCAGTGCTACCGGGACTAGCGGGGGTTACGAGCAGTACTTC | CASSATGTSGGYEQYF
TRBD2 | TRBJ2-3 | NA | TRBV18 | TGTGCCAGCTCATCTATACTAGCGGGGGGGCAGGATACGCAGTATTTT | CASSSILAGGQDTQYF
NA | TRBJ2-1 | NA | TRBV10-3 | TGTGCCATCAGTGAGTGGCAGGACAATGAGCAGTTCTTC | CAISEWQDNEQFF
TRBD1 | TRBJ1-2 | few | TRBV2 | TGTGCCAGCAGTGAATCTGCGGGACAGGGGGCTTATGGCTACACCTTC | CASSESAGQGAYGYTF
NA | TRBJ1-5 | once | TRBV2 | TGTGCCAGCAGTGCGGGGGGCGATCAGCCCCAGCATTTT | CASSAGGDQPQHF
TRBD2 | TRBJ2-1 | NA | TRBV24-1 | TGTGCCACCAGATCGACTAGCGGGGGAAACAATGAGCAGTTCTTC | CATRSTSGGNNEQFF
TRBD2 | TRBJ2-3 | NA | TRBV27 | TGTGCCAGCAGTTCCATCAAGCGGGGGGGTACAGATACGCAGTATTTT | CASSSIKRGGTDTQYF
NA | TRBJ2-1 | once | TRBV7-9 | TGTGCCAGCAGCCCTCGGGGACAGCGGGTCTTC | CASSPRGQRVF
TRBD1 | TRBJ2-5 | NA | TRBV15 | TGTGCCACCAGCAGGTGGACAGGTTCTCAGGAGACCCAGTACTTC | CATSRWTGSQETQYF
TRBD1 | TRBJ2-5 | NA | TRBV5-6 | TGTGCCAGCAGCTCAGGGACAGAGCAAGAGACCCAGTACTTC | CASSSGTEQETQYF
NA | TRBJ1-3 | few | TRBV5-5 | TGTGCCAGCAGCCGGGACTTGCCAAACACCATATATTTT | CASSRDLPNTIYF
TRBD1 | TRBJ2-7 | NA | TRBV5-1 | TGCGCCAGCGGCGGGACAGGGAACTACGAGCAGTACTTC | CASGGTGNYEQYF
TRBD1 | TRBJ2-1 | NA | TRBV28 | TGTGCCAGCAGTCGCTTGTTCGGGACAGGGGACAATGAGCAGTTCTTC | CASSRLFGTGDNEQFF
TRBD2 | TRBJ2-3 | once | TRBV2 | TGTGCCAGCATGGGGGGGTTCACAGATACGCAGTATTTT | CASMGGFTDTQYF
TRBD2 | TRBJ2-7 | NA | TRBV7-9 | TGTGCCAGCAGCTTGTTCAGGTCCGACTCGGGAGGCGAGCAGTACTTC | CASSLFRSDSGGEQYF
NA | TRBJ1-5 | NA | TRBV10-3 | TGTGCCATCAGTGGGACAGCCGATCAGCCCCAGCATTTT | CAISGTADQPQHF
TRBD1 | TRBJ1-6 | NA | TRBV2 | TGTGCCAGCAGAGCATTTGGACAGGGGAATTCACCCCTCCACTTT | CASRAFGQGNSPLHF
NA | TRBJ2-3 | NA | TRBV5-8 | TGTGCCAGTAGGGCGTCCGGGGTCCCTAGCACAGATACGCAGTATTTT | CASRASGVPSTDTQYF
TRBD1 | TRBJ2-7 | NA | TRBV7-9 | TGTGCCAGCAGCTTAAAACTCAGACAGGGCCACTCCTACGAGCAGTACTTC | CASSLKLRQGHSYEQYF
TRBD1 | TRBJ2-7 | NA | TRBV7-7 | TGTGCTAGCAGCTTTAGGACAGGGGTCTACGAGCAGTACTTC | CASSFRTGVYEQYF
TRBD1 | TRBJ1-1 | NA | TRBV28 | TGTGCCAGCACCCTTAGGCAGGGGGCGGGGAACACTGAAGCTTTCTTT | CASTLRQGAGNTEAFF
TRBD1 | TRBJ1-1 | NA | TRBV3-1/TRBV3-2 | TGTGCCAGCAGCCCAGGGGGCTCGAGCACTGAAGCTTTCTTT | CASSPGGSSTEAFF
NA | TRBJ2-4 | NA | TRBV4-1 | TGCGCCAGCAAGTTGGGGGCTGATAAAAACATTCAGTACTTC | CASKLGADKNIQYF